A single sample gave rise to the 14 T cell receptor beta chains below, sequenced in a study of Graves' ophthalmopathy and Graves' hyperthyroidism. The authors amplified TCR beta CDR3 regions from RNA transcripts. The authors performed first-round RT-PCR with HTBI primers and then a second-round multiplex PCR. TCRdb recomputed calls from the multiplex PCR reads with MiXCR, one row per CDR3 protein. Found here are about 740,000 distinct CDR3 sequences, roughly 41% of them singletons; the top ten hold 40% to 45%. The specimen sequenced was peripheral blood. Receptor source: an adult man with Graves' ophthalmopathy.

This clonotype has more than one count but fewer than ten. The chain carries TRBV20-1 and TRBJ2-7; D might be TRBD1 (6 bases). The CDR3 has 14 residues. CDR1 and CDR2 from the germline V gene are DFQATT and SNEGSKA (reference sequence). V shed 3 bases and J shed 4 bases, with 16 bases lying between them. The CDR3 here is CSASDGTIQYEQYF. The CDR3 bases are TGCAGTGCTAGTGACGGGACAATCCAATACGAGCAGTACTTC.

This clonotype was detected only a few times. The chain is built from TRBV9 and TRBJ1-2; D not resolved. V dropped 4 bases and J dropped 8 bases, with 9 bases sitting between them. Germline values: CDR1 SGDLS, CDR2 YYNGEE. CDR3 size: 11 residues. CDR3 sequence: CASSWSLGYTF. The DNA of the CDR3 is TGTGCCAGCAGCTGGTCTTTAGGCTACACCTTC.

The chain has TRBV7-2 and TRBJ1-2; 8 bases align to TRBD1. CDR3 length: 17 amino acids. CDR1 SGHTA and CDR2 FQGNSA come from the germline V gene. V shed 5 bases and J 5 bases; nucleotides not matched to a gene: 16. CDR3 in amino acids: CASSRHLRDRGGYGYTF. The CDR3 nucleotides are TGTGCCAGCAGCCGACACCTTCGCGACAGGGGAGGGTATGGCTACACCTTC.

This clonotype was picked up many times. The chain uses TRBV10-3 and TRBJ1-5; D remains ambiguous. V lost 10 bases to trimming and J lost 11 bases, with 21 bases between them. Germline CDR1 and CDR2: ENHRY and SYGVKD. CDR3 length: 13 residues. DNA of the CDR3: TGTGCCAGCAAGGACGGAGGATACGGGGCCCAGCATTTT. Its translation is CASKDGGYGAQHF.

This clonotype has only a few counts. This chain uses TRBV11-2 with TRBJ1-1, with 10 bases identical to TRBD1. V was pared by 5 bases and J by 3 bases, with 6 bases of the junction left unmatched. This CDR3 region has 15 residues. Germline assignment: CDR1 SGHAT and CDR2 FQNNGV. The CDR3 loop reads CASSKLGTGDTEAFF. The DNA of the CDR3 is TGTGCCAGCAGCAAACTCGGGACAGGGGACACTGAAGCTTTCTTT. Together with reference TRBV11-2 and TRBJ1-1, the CDR3 gives the full variable domain: EAGVAQSPRYKIIEKRQSVAFWCNPISGHATLYWYQQILGQGPKLLIQFQNNGVVDDSQLPKDRFSAERLKGVDSTLKIQPAKLEDSAVYLCASSKLGTGDTEAFFGQGTRLTVV.

The chain is built from TRBV15 and TRBJ2-1, with 7 bases matching TRBD2. The ends lost 0 bases at V and 14 bases at J; junction bases unmatched: 7. This CDR3 spans 13 amino acids. In germline, CDR1 is LNHNV, CDR2 YYDKDF (reference sequence). This CDR3 reads CATSRDPRSGKFF. The CDR3 region has the DNA TGTGCCACCAGCAGAGATCCGCGAAGCGGGAAGTTCTTC.

This chain joins TRBV20-1 and TRBJ1-2, with D uncertain. Trimming removed 0 bases from V and 7 bases from J, with 21 bases in between. CDR3 size: 16 residues. CDR1 DFQATT and CDR2 SNEGSKA come from the germline V gene (reference sequence). DNA for the CDR3: TGCAGTGCTAGAGATTTAGGACGGCTGGGGTTGGGTGGCTACACCTTC. Translated: CSARDLGRLGLGGYTF.

This clonotype occurred many times. This chain links TRBV19 with TRBJ1-5, with 9 bases that match TRBD1. The ends lost 3 bases at V and 5 bases at J; junction bases unmatched: 5. The CDR3 is 15 amino acids. Germline lookup yields CDR1 LNHDA and CDR2 SQIVND (reference sequence). CDR3 DNA sequence: TGTGCCAGTAGTATTTGGGACAGGGAGGATCAGCCCCAGCATTTT. Translation gives CASSIWDREDQPQHF.

This clonotype was recorded many times. The CDR3 DNA follows: TGTGCCAGCAGCCCAGAAGCAAGAAGGCAGGGAGAAGCTTTCTTT. This gives the protein CASSPEARRQGEAFF. The chain combines TRBV7-2 with TRBJ1-1; a possible D gene is TRBD1 (5 bases). Trimming removed 5 bases at V and 8 bases at J, with 21 bases between. Germline CDR1 SGHTA, CDR2 FQGNSA. CDR3 size: 15 residues. Based on the CDR3 plus reference TRBV7-2 and TRBJ1-1, the full variable domain is GAGVSQSPSNKVTEKGKDVELRCDPISGHTALYWYRQSLGQGLEFLIYFQGNSAPDKSGLPSDRFSAERTGGSVSTLTIQRTQQEDSAVYLCASSPEARRQGEAFFGQGTRLTVV.

This chain joins TRBV20-1 and TRBJ2-7; no clear D gene. The V gene's germline CDR1 is DFQATT and CDR2 SNEGSKA (reference sequence). CDR3 length equals 11 residues. The germline V and J ends were trimmed by 5 bases and 2 bases, with 7 bases remaining between them. In nucleotides, the CDR3 is TGCAGTGCTTTCGCGGCCTACGAGCAGTACTTC. This encodes CSAFAAYEQYF.

Concerning this clonotype itself: Since a much larger clone is just one base distant, this may be a read error. The chain uses TRBV7-2 and TRBJ2-5, with 7 bases that match TRBD1. The V gene's germline CDR1 is SGHTA and CDR2 FQGNSA. This CDR3 comprises 16 residues. CDR3 loop: CASSLQGTVKGETRYF. In DNA, the CDR3 is TGTGCCAGCAGCCTACAAGGGACAGTCAAGGGAGAGACCCGGTACTTC.

The V gene is TRBV11-1, the J gene TRBJ1-6; TRBD1 aligns across 9 bases. CDR1 is SGHAT and CDR2 is FQDESV in the germline V gene (reference sequence). This CDR3 comprises 15 residues. Trimming cost V 3 bases and J 9 bases; bases outside gene matches: 6. CDR3 DNA: TGTGCCAGCAGCTTTCACAGGGGGCAAGGTTCACCCCTCCACTTT. This translates into CASSFHRGQGSPLHF.

In its sample, this clonotype was seen many times. The gene calls are TRBV2 and TRBJ1-1, with a tentative D call TRBD1 (6 bases). The germline V gene encodes CDR1 SNHLY and CDR2 FYNNEI. V shed 4 bases and J shed 5 bases, with 8 bases lying between them. The CDR3 runs to 12 residues. CDR3: CASSAGETEAFF. In nucleotides, the CDR3 is TGTGCCAGCAGTGCAGGGGAAACTGAAGCTTTCTTT.

The rearrangement joins TRBV19 to TRBJ1-5, with D possibly matching TRBD1 (6 bases). Trimming took 6 bases from V and 0 from J, leaving 12 bases between them. CDR3 length equals 15 residues. CDR1 is LNHDA and CDR2 is SQIVND in the germline V gene (reference sequence). The CDR3 sequence is CASSDAGDSNQPQHF. CDR3 DNA sequence: TGTGCCAGTAGCGATGCAGGGGATAGCAATCAGCCCCAGCATTTT.